This T cell receptor beta chain was profiled in a study of OX40 agonist ivuxolimab in advanced cancers. Turning to the study itself: Partial responses were achieved by three patients, one with hepatocellular carcinoma and two with cutaneous melanoma. Overall study findings and caveats: Low normalized T-cell clonal expansion also characterized some of the nonresponders.

A note on this clone: As yet, its antigen is unknown.

V was trimmed by 7 bases and J by 5 bases, leaving 12 bases between them. CDR1 SNHLY and CDR2 FYNNEI come from the germline V gene. This CDR3 comprises 12 residues. Generated by immunoSEQ multiplex PCR, the TCRdb table keeps only in-frame clones and is missing some. The table has about 26,000 clones, more than 80% seen once. The sequence was obtained from an adult with an advanced solid tumor such as melanoma, head and neck, liver or kidney cancer. The gene calls are TRBV2 and TRBJ2-7, with D perhaps TRBD2 (6 bases). Sequences were derived from CD4+ or CD8+ T cells sorted from blood, sampled in a trial of the OX40 agonist ivuxolimab. CDR3 in amino acids: CASIRDFDEQYF. CDR3 bases: TGTGCCAGCATTCGGGACTTCGACGAGCAGTACTTC.